Sequencing of this T cell receptor (beta chain) was carried out in a study of CD8 T cell repertoires and HIV-1 epitope variants. Overall study context: Separate wells received one of Twenty-five Gag or Nef variant peptides. Epitopes were three Gag families plus Nef HW9 and YT9. An approximately eleven-day culture received IL-2, IL-7 and IL-15 on days 3 and 7.

V was shortened by 0 bases and J by 3 bases, with 15 bases between the two germline ends. Looked up from germline, CDR1 is GTSNPN and CDR2 is SVGIG (reference sequence). The CDR3 totals 16 residues. Survey-depth immunoSEQ sequencing covered TCR beta CDR3 regions. Profiled with immunoSEQ multiplex PCR; TCRdb holds only in-frame clones, not every one. The sample records about 90,000 clones, 70% to 75% being singletons. The sequence came from a male donor with HIV. The sample comprised uncultured baseline CD8+ T cells from peripheral blood mononuclear cells (PBMCs). The chain joins TRBV30 to TRBJ2-4; D is possibly TRBD1 or TRBD2 (6 bases each). CDR3 sequence reads: CAWSVEGGGGKNIQYF. CDR3 in DNA: TGTGCCTGGAGTGTAGAGGGAGGAGGGGGCAAAAACATTCAGTACTTC.